The rows below give T cell receptor beta chains drawn from one sample of a study of neurological immune-mediated disorders. A single record per CDR3 protein comes from TCRdb applying MiXCR to the 5' RACE reads. The sample lists tens of thousands of distinct CDR3 sequences; 11% were seen once. Specimen: PBMCs. The receptor set was obtained from a man between 60 and 75 years old with HTLV-1-associated myelopathy (HAM/TSP). CDR3s include the opening cysteine and the closing phenylalanine or tryptophan. The D gene is left open where the match is weak. The size of a clone is reported for some rows only, either as once, few or many, or as a class for expanded clones.

size	D	J	V	DNA	CDR3
.	.	TRBJ2-1	TRBV10-3	TGTACCACGACACCAGGCGATTTAAACAATGAGCAGTTCTTC	CTTTPGDLNNEQFF
many	.	TRBJ2-7	TRBV20-1	TGCAGTGCTAGTGGAAGCGCCGGAGACGATCGCTACGAGCAGTACTTC	CSASGSAGDDRYEQYF
many	TRBD2	TRBJ2-5	TRBV4-1	TGCGCCAGCAGCCAAGAAACTAGCGGGAGTAAAGAGACCCAGTACTTC	CASSQETSGSKETQYF
few	.	TRBJ1-4	TRBV5-1	TGCGCCAGCAGCGTCAGGGGTTCGGATGAAAAACTGTTTTTT	CASSVRGSDEKLFF
.	.	TRBJ1-1	TRBV12-3/TRBV12-4	TGTGCCAGCAGTTCTAGAGGCTTGAACACTGAAGCTTTCTTT	CASSSRGLNTEAFF
many	.	TRBJ1-1	TRBV3-1	TGTGCCAGCAGCCCCGCCCGAAGGGAGGAAGCTTTCTTT	CASSPARREEAFF
many	TRBD2	TRBJ2-7	TRBV3-1	TGTGCCAGCAGCCAGACTAGCGGGAGGCTGACCTACGAGCAGTACTTC	CASSQTSGRLTYEQYF
many	TRBD2	TRBJ2-3	TRBV5-1	TGCGCCAGCAGCTTCGGGACTAGCCAAAGTATAGATACGCAGTATTTT	CASSFGTSQSIDTQYF
many	.	TRBJ2-3	TRBV12-2	TGTGCAAGTCGCTCCCAGAGAAGCGGGAGACCAGATACGCAGTATTTT	CASRSQRSGRPDTQYF
many	TRBD1	TRBJ2-1	TRBV20-1	TGCAGTGCCCCAACCGGGACAGGGAGAAATGAGCAGTTCTTC	CSAPTGTGRNEQFF
many	.	TRBJ2-5	TRBV20-1	TGCAGGGGGGGGGGGCACCAAGAGACCCAGTACTTC	CRGGGHQETQYF
.	TRBD2	TRBJ2-3	TRBV7-2	TGTGCCAGTAAACTAGCGGGAGTTGAAAATACGCAGTATTTT	CASKLAGVENTQYF
many	TRBD2	TRBJ2-1	TRBV7-2	TGTGCCAGCAGCTTTCGAGCTAGCGGGGGGGCGAAGTACAATGAGCAGTTCTTC	CASSFRASGGAKYNEQFF
many	TRBD1	TRBJ2-7	TRBV19	TGTGCCAGTAGTTCCCGGACAGGGAATTACGGCGAGCAGTACTTC	CASSSRTGNYGEQYF
many	TRBD1	TRBJ2-1	TRBV10-3	TGTGCCATCAGTGAGACTCTGGGACAGGGGATCCACAATGAGCAGTTCTTC	CAISETLGQGIHNEQFF
many	.	TRBJ2-2	TRBV6-6	TGTGCCAGCAGTTACTCTGCCAGGGGGGGCGTTGGCACCGGGGAGCTGTTTTTT	CASSYSARGGVGTGELFF
many	.	TRBJ2-7	TRBV20-1	TGCAGTGCTAGCCAGACTCGGGGCGCCTACGAGCAGTACTTC	CSASQTRGAYEQYF
many	.	TRBJ2-7	TRBV6-5	TGTGCCAGCAGTTACGGGTCGGGTTACGACTCCTACGAGCAGTACTTC	CASSYGSGYDSYEQYF
.	.	TRBJ2-2	TRBV9	TGTGCCAGCAGCCCCGGGGGGCCCTCGAACACCGGGGAGCTGTTTTTT	CASSPGGPSNTGELFF
.	.	TRBJ1-4	TRBV7-2	TGTGCCAGCAGCTTATGGGAGGGTGAAAAACTGTTTTTT	CASSLWEGEKLFF
.	.	TRBJ1-5	TRBV5-1	TGCGCCAGCAGCCAAGGGAAAGGGGTTCAGCCCCAGCATTTT	CASSQGKGVQPQHF
many	.	TRBJ2-5	TRBV5-1	TGCGCCAGCAGCTTACGAGGGAGTGTGGAAGAGACCCAGTACTTC	CASSLRGSVEETQYF
many	.	TRBJ2-5	TRBV4-1	TGCGCCAGCAGCCAAGCGCAAATCCAAGAGACCCAGTACTTC	CASSQAQIQETQYF
many	.	TRBJ2-5	TRBV28	TGTGCCAGCAGTTTAGCACACCTCTACCAAGAGACCCAGTACTTC	CASSLAHLYQETQYF
many	.	TRBJ1-1	TRBV10-1	TGCGCCAGCAGTGAGGGGCAGGGGGAAGCTTTCTTT	CASSEGQGEAFF
many	.	TRBJ2-1	TRBV27	TGTGCCAGCAGTGGGGAGACAGGCAAGTTCTTC	CASSGETGKFF
many	.	TRBJ2-5	TRBV25-1	TGTGCCAGCAGTGAAACAGGGATAACAAAGACCCAGTACTTC	CASSETGITKTQYF
many	.	TRBJ2-1	TRBV5-1	TGCGCCAGCAGCTTGGTGGGCGCAGACAATGAGCAGTTCTTC	CASSLVGADNEQFF
.	.	TRBJ2-5	TRBV5-1	TGCGCCAGCAGCGTCAGGGCGTCGGAGACCCAGTACTTC	CASSVRASETQYF
many	.	TRBJ2-3	TRBV4-1	TGCGCCAGCAGCCAAGCGACGGAGTCCACAGATACGCAGTATTTT	CASSQATESTDTQYF
.	.	TRBJ2-2	TRBV5-1	TGCGCCAGCAGCTTCGGACAGCACACCGGGGAGCTGTTTTTT	CASSFGQHTGELFF
many	.	TRBJ2-5	TRBV5-6	TGTGCCAGCAGCTTGGGGCCCTCGGGATCCTATAAAGAGACCCAGTACTTC	CASSLGPSGSYKETQYF
many	.	TRBJ2-2	TRBV3-1	TGTGCCAGCAGCCGTATGACCGGGGAGCTGTTTTTT	CASSRMTGELFF
many	TRBD2	TRBJ2-1	TRBV5-1	TGCGCCAGCAGATATAGCGGGAGTTTCTACAATGAGCAGTTCTTC	CASRYSGSFYNEQFF
many	TRBD2	TRBJ2-3	TRBV5-1	TGCGCCAGTGCGGGACTAGCGGGAGGCACAGATACGCAGTATTTT	CASAGLAGGTDTQYF
many	.	TRBJ2-5	TRBV3-1	TGTGCCAGTAGAGTTACGGGGGTAGAGACCCAGTACTTC	CASRVTGVETQYF
medium-sized	.	TRBJ2-1	TRBV10-3	TGTGCCATCAGTGAGCCCGGGACTCATCTTCGGAATGAGCAGTTCTTC	CAISEPGTHLRNEQFF
many	.	TRBJ2-3	TRBV20-1	TGCAGTGCTCGCCCGAGCGGGAGCACAGATACGCAGTATTTT	CSARPSGSTDTQYF
.	.	TRBJ2-1	TRBV5-1	TGCGCCAGCAGCTCTGGACGGGTCTCCTACAATGAGCAGTTCTTC	CASSSGRVSYNEQFF
many	TRBD2	TRBJ2-1	TRBV4-1	TGCGCCAGCAGCCAAGTCGCTAGCGGGAGAACCAATGAGCAGTTCTTC	CASSQVASGRTNEQFF
many	TRBD2	TRBJ2-5	TRBV5-5	TGTGCCAGCAGCTTGCGACTAGCGGGAGTTGCCCTGGCACAAGAGACCCAGTACTTC	CASSLRLAGVALAQETQYF
many	TRBD2	TRBJ2-7	TRBV20-1	TGCAGTGCCATCGGACCCATAGCGGGTAACGAGCAGTACTTC	CSAIGPIAGNEQYF